Listed here is a single TCR beta chain. The CDR3 has 14 amino acids. Germline trimming cut 7 bases from V and 3 bases from J; bases unmatched to any gene: 6. Germline V gene data show CDR1 as MNHEY and CDR2 as SVGAGI. This record comes from a study of blood T cell repertoires in COVID-19. Overall study context: PBMCs, B-cell-depleted T cells, or T cells were the source of the cDNA or gDNA that made up the material.

In the source study's methods: Reference gene primers were amplified, and this amplification served to estimate nucleated cell counts. Generated by immunoSEQ multiplex PCR, the TCRdb table keeps only in-frame clones and is missing some. V and J calls and clone size are given by that table; D and trimming were obtained from the DNA. The sample gives 150,000 to 180,000 clones, around 90% of which show up once; 0.5% to 0.6% is in the top ten. The sequenced sample consisted of peripheral blood. The chain uses TRBV6-5 and TRBJ1-2, with 9 nucleotides matching TRBD1. The sequence was obtained from a man aged 45-60 years with acute or convalescent COVID-19. The CDR3 DNA sequence: TGTGCCAGCAAACTACAGGGGGCAGACTATGGCTACACCTTC. This sequence encodes CASKLQGADYGYTF.